The 16 T cell receptor beta chains listed next were all sequenced from one sample in a study of blood T cell repertoires in COVID-19. Profiling relied on immunoSEQ multiplex PCR, and the TCRdb table lists in-frame clones only, not all of them. The table records about 180,000 clones, approximately 80% of them present only once. Material: peripheral blood. These TCRs come from a woman aged 55-75 years with acute or convalescent COVID-19.

A single count supports this clone. The chain carries TRBV7-2 and TRBJ2-2; the D gene is possibly TRBD2 (7 bases). The CDR3 is made up of 16 amino acids. The germline V gene encodes CDR1 SGHTA and CDR2 FQGNSA. The germline V and J ends were trimmed by 7 bases and 5 bases, with 20 bases remaining between them. The CDR3 sequence: CASTLTGGPRTGELFF. CDR3 sequence (DNA): TGTGCCAGCACCCTGACGGGGGGCCCACGAACCGGGGAGCTGTTTTTT.

The chain links TRBV18 to TRBJ1-4; D is perhaps TRBD1 (5 bases). Germline values: CDR1 KGHSH, CDR2 LQKENI. This CDR3 has 14 amino acids. V was cut by 2 bases and J by 7 bases, with 11 bases left in between. The CDR3 loop is CASSPIGGGEKLFF. CDR3 bases: TGTGCCAGCTCACCAATCGGGGGGGGTGAAAAACTGTTTTTT.

The gene calls are TRBV2 and TRBJ1-5; D is ambiguous. Trimming pared 4 bases from V and 0 bases from J, leaving 10 bases between. The CDR3 contains 15 residues. Germline CDR1 SNHLY, CDR2 FYNNEI. CDR3 sequence: CASSVEGYSNQPQHF. Written as DNA, the CDR3 is TGTGCCAGCAGTGTGGAGGGTTATAGCAATCAGCCCCAGCATTTT.

The rearrangement links TRBV7-2 to TRBJ2-7; TRBD1 might be the D (5 bases). CDR1 is SGHTA and CDR2 is FQGNSA in the germline V gene. The V gene lost 5 bases and the J gene lost 1 base, with 15 bases spanning the gap. CDR3 length equals 15 residues. For the CDR3, the DNA is TGTGCCAGCAGCCCCCAGGGCGTCCCTTCCTACGAGCAGTACTTC. Protein: CASSPQGVPSYEQYF.

The chain has TRBV24-1 and TRBJ2-1; D ambiguous. In germline, CDR1 is KGHDR, CDR2 SFDVKD. V lost 1 base, J lost 5 bases, and 8 bases lay in between. The CDR3 runs 14 residues. The CDR3: CATSDFSRNNEQFF. The CDR3 DNA follows: TGTGCCACCAGTGATTTCTCCAGGAACAATGAGCAGTTCTTC.

The chain is built from TRBV11-2 and TRBJ2-5, with D tentatively TRBD2 (5 bases). The CDR3 is 14 residues long. Between the trimmed V and J ends, which lost 2 bases and 5 bases, there was a span of 12 bases. Per the germline V gene, CDR1 is SGHAT and CDR2 is FQNNGV. This CDR3 reads CASSLWAPGETQYF. The CDR3 region has the DNA TGTGCCAGCAGCTTATGGGCCCCGGGGGAGACCCAGTACTTC. The variable domain in full, with the rest retrieved from reference TRBV11-2 and TRBJ2-5, is EAGVAQSPRYKIIEKRQSVAFWCNPISGHATLYWYQQILGQGPKLLIQFQNNGVVDDSQLPKDRFSAERLKGVDSTLKIQPAKLEDSAVYLCASSLWAPGETQYFGPGTRLLVL.

The chain combines TRBV4-3 with TRBJ2-7; a possible D gene is TRBD1 (6 bases). The CDR3 sequence is 15 residues long. V gave up 0 bases and J gave up 4 bases, with 13 bases separating them. Germline-derived CDR1 and CDR2 are LGHNA and YSLEER. The CDR3 DNA sequence: TGCGCCAGCAGCCAAGATAGGGCAGGGGCATACGAGCAGTACTTC. Translating it yields CASSQDRAGAYEQYF.

The chain carries TRBV9 and TRBJ2-7; TRBD1 is a possible D gene (7 bases). The V end was cut by 4 bases, the J end by 2 bases, with 16 bases between. The CDR3 sequence is 15 residues long. Germline V lookup: CDR1 SGDLS, CDR2 YYNGEE. CDR3 bases: TGTGCCAGCAGCCCCCAGGGGGGAGCAGCCTACGAGCAGTACTTC. This translates into CASSPQGGAAYEQYF.

The rearrangement links TRBV10-3 to TRBJ2-7; TRBD2 matches 11 bases. CDR1 and CDR2 (germline): ENHRY, SYGVKD. CDR3 length: 14 amino acids. Unmatched junction bases numbered 8, after V lost 7 bases and J lost 6 bases. As DNA, the CDR3 is TGTGCCATCAATTCGCCTAGCGGGGGGCGCGAGCAGTACTTC. Protein sequence: CAINSPSGGREQYF.

This rearrangement joins TRBV5-6 to TRBJ1-2; no definite D call. The CDR3 length is 16 residues. V gave up 2 bases and J gave up 0 bases, with 14 bases separating them. CDR1 and CDR2 from the germline V gene are SGHDT and YYEEEE. This chain's CDR3 is CASSLGWRPSNYGYTF. CDR3 DNA: TGTGCCAGCAGCTTAGGTTGGAGACCGTCTAACTATGGCTACACCTTC.

The chain joins TRBV7-3 to TRBJ1-1, with a possible D match to TRBD1 (6 bases). There are 13 residues in the CDR3. CDR1 is SGHTA, CDR2 FQGTGA, per germline. V lost 5 bases, J lost 8 bases, and 15 bases lay in between. For the CDR3, the DNA is TGTGCCAGCAGCCCTATGCTAGGGACAGAAGCTTTCTTT. This encodes CASSPMLGTEAFF.

Here the CDR3 DNA reads TGTGCCAGTAGTATGGCGAGGGATTCACCCCTCCACTTT. Translating it yields CASSMARDSPLHF. This sequence joins TRBV19 and TRBJ1-6; D gene ambiguous. Germline CDR1 reads LNHDA; CDR2 reads SQIVND (reference sequence). Trimming took 3 bases from V and 8 from J, leaving 8 bases between them. The CDR3 spans 13 residues.

For this clone: The sample has other DNA sequences that encode this CDR3 too. The DNA for the CDR3 is TGTGCCAGCTCACCAGGACTCCAAGAGACCCAGTACTTC. It yields the protein CASSPGLQETQYF. The chain links TRBV18 to TRBJ2-5, with D possibly being TRBD2 (5 bases). The CDR3 contains 13 residues. Between the trimmed V and J ends, which lost 2 bases and 1 base, there was a span of 5 bases. Per germline, CDR1 KGHSH and CDR2 LQKENI.

The chain couples TRBV18 to TRBJ1-2; 7 bases match TRBD1. The CDR3 has 15 amino acids. Germline assignment: CDR1 KGHSH and CDR2 LQKENI. After removal of 3 bases from V and 4 bases from J, the junction contained 8 bases not matched to a gene. The CDR3: CASSPARDSVYGYTF. Written as DNA, the CDR3 is TGTGCCAGCTCACCGGCCCGGGACAGTGTCTATGGCTACACCTTC.

This clone is a singleton in its sample. The CDR3 loop reads CSASRQQETQYF. The CDR3 bases are TGCAGTGCTAGTCGACAGCAAGAGACCCAGTACTTC. This sequence joins TRBV20-1 and TRBJ2-5, with D perhaps TRBD1 (5 bases). There are 12 residues in the CDR3. V was pared by 3 bases and J by 2 bases, with 7 bases between. CDR1 and CDR2 from the germline V gene are DFQATT and SNEGSKA (reference sequence).

The chain employs TRBV6-2 or TRBV6-3 and TRBJ1-2; D unclear. Trimming took off 6 bases at V and 5 bases at J, with 7 bases between the two ends. In germline, CDR1 is MNHEY, CDR2 SVGEGT. This CDR3 has 11 residues. In nucleotides, the CDR3 is TGTGCCAGCAGCGCGACTTATGGCTACACCTTC. As protein: CASSATYGYTF.